These T cell receptor beta chains were read from a single sample in a study of T cells in Graves' hyperthyroidism and ophthalmopathy. TCRdb re-called the multiplex PCR reads with MiXCR, one entry per CDR3 protein. Here the sample spans hundreds of thousands of distinct CDR3 sequences, about 14% being singletons. Sequencing used blood. Receptors were obtained from a man aged 18 to 35 with Graves' ophthalmopathy. Both conserved end residues are part of each CDR3. Fields, in order: D gene, V gene, J gene, clone size, CDR3 protein, CDR3 DNA. A D gene is named only where the DNA matches it firmly. Size tells how often a clone was seen (once, few, many) or the class of an expanded clone, and some rows leave it out.

d_gene: TRBD1; v_gene: TRBV28; j_gene: TRBJ2-7; abundance: -; CDR3aa: CASSFPGTGGFYEQYF; CDR3nt: TGTGCCAGCAGCTTTCCCGGGACAGGGGGGTTCTACGAGCAGTACTTC
d_gene: -; v_gene: TRBV9; j_gene: TRBJ2-1; abundance: -; CDR3aa: CASSSGNNEQFF; CDR3nt: TGTGCCAGCAGCTCCGGAAACAATGAGCAGTTCTTC
d_gene: -; v_gene: TRBV4-1; j_gene: TRBJ2-3; abundance: few; CDR3aa: CASSQDPRLGADTQYF; CDR3nt: TGCGCCAGCAGCCAAGATCCGAGACTGGGAGCAGATACGCAGTATTTT
d_gene: -; v_gene: TRBV2; j_gene: TRBJ1-1; abundance: many; CDR3aa: CASSPRPTANTEAFF; CDR3nt: TGTGCCAGCAGCCCTCGCCCCACGGCGAACACTGAAGCTTTCTTT
d_gene: TRBD1; v_gene: TRBV2; j_gene: TRBJ1-1; abundance: many; CDR3aa: CASDLDRGRAEAFF; CDR3nt: TGTGCCAGCGATCTGGACAGGGGGCGGGCTGAAGCTTTCTTT
d_gene: -; v_gene: TRBV7-7; j_gene: TRBJ2-2; abundance: -; CDR3aa: CASSSDVGELFF; CDR3nt: TGTGCTAGCAGCTCCGATGTCGGGGAGCTGTTTTTT
d_gene: TRBD2; v_gene: TRBV5-1; j_gene: TRBJ2-5; abundance: few; CDR3aa: CASSSLAGGGETQYF; CDR3nt: TGCGCCAGCAGCTCCCTAGCGGGGGGGGGCGAGACCCAGTACTTC
d_gene: TRBD2; v_gene: TRBV5-4; j_gene: TRBJ2-2; abundance: few; CDR3aa: CASSPGTSRPGELFF; CDR3nt: TGTGCCAGCAGCCCGGGGACTAGTCGGCCCGGGGAGCTGTTTTTT
d_gene: TRBD1; v_gene: TRBV28; j_gene: TRBJ2-7; abundance: many; CDR3aa: CASSQPDRVHEQYF; CDR3nt: TGTGCCAGCAGCCAACCCGACAGGGTGCACGAGCAGTACTTC
d_gene: -; v_gene: TRBV25-1; j_gene: TRBJ2-7; abundance: few; CDR3aa: CASPSRGHEQYF; CDR3nt: TGTGCCAGCCCCTCCCGGGGCCACGAGCAGTACTTC
d_gene: -; v_gene: TRBV12-3/TRBV12-4; j_gene: TRBJ2-7; abundance: many; CDR3aa: CASSDSYEQYF; CDR3nt: TGTGCCAGCAGTGACAGCTACGAGCAGTACTTC
d_gene: -; v_gene: TRBV5-1; j_gene: TRBJ1-3; abundance: -; CDR3aa: CASSLGTWGNTIYF; CDR3nt: TGCGCCAGCAGCTTGGGGACGTGGGGAAACACCATATATTTT
d_gene: TRBD1; v_gene: TRBV20-1; j_gene: TRBJ1-1; abundance: -; CDR3aa: CSAQPPGQGGSAFF; CDR3nt: TGCAGTGCTCAACCTCCCGGACAGGGTGGGTCGGCTTTCTTT
d_gene: -; v_gene: TRBV6-5; j_gene: TRBJ1-4; abundance: many; CDR3aa: CASSYRGEGEKLFF; CDR3nt: TGTGCCAGCAGTTACAGAGGGGAAGGGGAAAAACTGTTTTTT
d_gene: TRBD1; v_gene: TRBV14; j_gene: TRBJ1-2; abundance: few; CDR3aa: CASSQLTGQGANGYTF; CDR3nt: TGTGCCAGCAGCCAACTCACAGGACAGGGGGCGAATGGCTACACCTTC
d_gene: -; v_gene: TRBV18; j_gene: TRBJ1-6; abundance: many; CDR3aa: CASSPQGGGNSPLHF; CDR3nt: TGTGCCAGCTCACCACAGGGAGGCGGTAATTCACCCCTCCACTTT
d_gene: TRBD1; v_gene: TRBV18; j_gene: TRBJ1-2; abundance: many; CDR3aa: CASSPPGQGAEGYTF; CDR3nt: TGTGCCAGCTCACCACCGGGACAGGGGGCAGAAGGCTACACCTTC
d_gene: -; v_gene: TRBV7-8; j_gene: TRBJ2-3; abundance: many; CDR3aa: CASSLGAVLGVDTQYF; CDR3nt: TGTGCCAGCAGCTTGGGGGCGGTACTAGGGGTAGATACGCAGTATTTT
d_gene: TRBD1; v_gene: TRBV6-2/TRBV6-3; j_gene: TRBJ1-2; abundance: once; CDR3aa: CASSYSGTGEWGYTF; CDR3nt: TGTGCCAGCAGTTACTCCGGGACAGGGGAATGGGGCTACACCTTC
d_gene: TRBD1; v_gene: TRBV20-1; j_gene: TRBJ2-7; abundance: many; CDR3aa: CSARGQGYEQYF; CDR3nt: TGCAGTGCTAGGGGACAGGGCTACGAGCAGTACTTC
d_gene: TRBD1; v_gene: TRBV19; j_gene: TRBJ1-5; abundance: -; CDR3aa: CASAHNRWDRGPQPQHF; CDR3nt: TGTGCCAGTGCCCACAACCGCTGGGACAGGGGCCCTCAGCCCCAGCATTTT
d_gene: -; v_gene: TRBV28; j_gene: TRBJ2-5; abundance: many; CDR3aa: CASSFESGETQYF; CDR3nt: TGTGCCAGCAGTTTCGAATCAGGAGAGACCCAGTACTTC
d_gene: -; v_gene: TRBV10-3; j_gene: TRBJ1-2; abundance: -; CDR3aa: CAIKPGTPYTYGYTF; CDR3nt: TGTGCCATCAAGCCCGGGACCCCTTATACCTATGGCTACACCTTC
d_gene: TRBD1; v_gene: TRBV5-1; j_gene: TRBJ1-1; abundance: few; CDR3aa: CASSRTGWDTEAFF; CDR3nt: TGCGCCAGCAGCCGGACAGGGTGGGATACTGAAGCTTTCTTT
d_gene: -; v_gene: TRBV15; j_gene: TRBJ2-1; abundance: -; CDR3aa: CATSRWDGDNEQFF; CDR3nt: TGTGCCACCAGCAGATGGGACGGAGACAATGAGCAGTTCTTC
d_gene: TRBD2; v_gene: TRBV6-1; j_gene: TRBJ2-1; abundance: many; CDR3aa: CASSEYLAGWSEQFF; CDR3nt: TGTGCCAGCAGTGAATATCTAGCGGGGTGGAGTGAGCAGTTCTTC
d_gene: TRBD2; v_gene: TRBV5-1; j_gene: TRBJ2-7; abundance: few; CDR3aa: CASSLALAGGPSYEQYF; CDR3nt: TGCGCCAGCAGCTTGGCACTAGCGGGAGGCCCCTCCTACGAGCAGTACTTC
d_gene: TRBD2; v_gene: TRBV10-3; j_gene: TRBJ2-3; abundance: -; CDR3aa: CAILSGGIDTQYF; CDR3nt: TGTGCCATCCTCAGCGGGGGTATAGATACGCAGTATTTT
d_gene: -; v_gene: TRBV5-1; j_gene: TRBJ2-3; abundance: -; CDR3aa: CASSLVGERTDTQYF; CDR3nt: TGCGCCAGCAGCTTGGTCGGGGAACGGACAGATACGCAGTATTTT
d_gene: -; v_gene: TRBV6-4; j_gene: TRBJ2-2; abundance: many; CDR3aa: CASRQGGTGELFF; CDR3nt: TGTGCCAGCAGGCAGGGGGGAACCGGGGAGCTGTTTTTT
d_gene: -; v_gene: TRBV7-3; j_gene: TRBJ1-1; abundance: many; CDR3aa: CASSLTWDPNTEAFF; CDR3nt: TGTGCCAGCAGCTTAACGTGGGACCCGAACACTGAAGCTTTCTTT
d_gene: -; v_gene: TRBV5-6; j_gene: TRBJ2-7; abundance: -; CDR3aa: CASSFVSGYEQYF; CDR3nt: TGTGCCAGCAGCTTCGTTAGCGGCTACGAGCAGTACTTC
d_gene: -; v_gene: TRBV5-1; j_gene: TRBJ2-7; abundance: few; CDR3aa: CASSPRSHEQYF; CDR3nt: TGCGCCAGCAGCCCCCGGTCCCACGAGCAGTACTTC
d_gene: -; v_gene: TRBV7-3; j_gene: TRBJ2-2; abundance: many; CDR3aa: CASSLNGAGELFF; CDR3nt: TGTGCCAGCAGCTTGAATGGTGCCGGGGAGCTGTTTTTT
d_gene: -; v_gene: TRBV5-1; j_gene: TRBJ1-1; abundance: many; CDR3aa: CASSLDRRGVTAKNTEAFF; CDR3nt: TGCGCCAGCAGCTTGGATAGGCGTGGAGTGACAGCTAAGAACACTGAAGCTTTCTTT
d_gene: -; v_gene: TRBV6-1; j_gene: TRBJ2-4; abundance: few; CDR3aa: CASNTQLLAKNIQYF; CDR3nt: TGTGCCAGCAATACTCAATTGCTAGCCAAAAACATTCAGTACTTC
d_gene: -; v_gene: TRBV11-2; j_gene: TRBJ2-1; abundance: many; CDR3aa: CASSHPDTMKQFF; CDR3nt: TGTGCCAGCAGCCACCCGGATACAATGAAGCAGTTCTTC
d_gene: TRBD1; v_gene: TRBV5-1; j_gene: TRBJ2-1; abundance: many; CDR3aa: CASSTETGSGEQFF; CDR3nt: TGCGCCAGCAGCACGGAGACAGGGTCCGGTGAGCAGTTCTTC
d_gene: TRBD2; v_gene: TRBV7-6; j_gene: TRBJ2-7; abundance: once; CDR3aa: CASSPGRDSPSYEQYF; CDR3nt: TGTGCCAGCAGCCCAGGGAGGGACTCCCCATCCTACGAGCAGTACTTC
d_gene: -; v_gene: TRBV18; j_gene: TRBJ2-1; abundance: many; CDR3aa: CASSEPGGNEQFF; CDR3nt: TGTGCCAGCTCGGAACCGGGCGGCAATGAGCAGTTCTTC
d_gene: -; v_gene: TRBV27; j_gene: TRBJ2-3; abundance: many; CDR3aa: CASSLTLTATPQYF; CDR3nt: TGTGCCAGCAGTTTAACGCTGACTGCTACTCCGCAGTATTTT
d_gene: TRBD1; v_gene: TRBV5-6; j_gene: TRBJ1-2; abundance: -; CDR3aa: CASSWDRRDYGYTF; CDR3nt: TGTGCCAGCAGCTGGGACAGGCGGGACTATGGCTACACCTTC
d_gene: -; v_gene: TRBV19; j_gene: TRBJ2-7; abundance: -; CDR3aa: CASSRYADPNYEQYF; CDR3nt: TGTGCCAGTAGTCGGTACGCTGACCCAAACTACGAGCAGTACTTC
d_gene: -; v_gene: TRBV7-6; j_gene: TRBJ1-1; abundance: many; CDR3aa: CASSFGPLKIAFF; CDR3nt: TGTGCCAGCAGCTTCGGCCCGTTGAAAATAGCTTTCTTT
d_gene: TRBD1; v_gene: TRBV5-8; j_gene: TRBJ2-5; abundance: few; CDR3aa: CASSLGQDRGRETQYF; CDR3nt: TGTGCCAGCAGCTTGGGTCAGGACAGGGGTCGCGAGACCCAGTACTTC
d_gene: -; v_gene: TRBV20-1; j_gene: TRBJ2-7; abundance: many; CDR3aa: CSAVSGSAYEQYF; CDR3nt: TGCAGTGCCGTCAGCGGATCTGCCTACGAGCAGTACTTC
d_gene: -; v_gene: TRBV3-1; j_gene: TRBJ2-3; abundance: many; CDR3aa: CASSQESYRALDTQYF; CDR3nt: TGTGCCAGCAGCCAAGAGTCCTACAGGGCTCTGGATACGCAGTATTTT
d_gene: -; v_gene: TRBV20-1; j_gene: TRBJ2-5; abundance: many; CDR3aa: CSADSQETQYF; CDR3nt: TGCAGTGCCGACAGCCAAGAGACCCAGTACTTC
d_gene: -; v_gene: TRBV7-9; j_gene: TRBJ2-7; abundance: few; CDR3aa: CASSLKHYEQYF; CDR3nt: TGTGCCAGCAGCTTAAAACACTACGAGCAGTACTTC
d_gene: -; v_gene: TRBV19; j_gene: TRBJ1-4; abundance: few; CDR3aa: CASRPGLPNEKLFF; CDR3nt: TGTGCCAGTAGGCCCGGTCTGCCTAATGAAAAACTGTTTTTT
d_gene: TRBD2; v_gene: TRBV19; j_gene: TRBJ2-1; abundance: -; CDR3aa: CASSISGRYNEQFF; CDR3nt: TGTGCCAGTAGTATAAGCGGGAGGTACAATGAGCAGTTCTTC
d_gene: -; v_gene: TRBV20-1; j_gene: TRBJ2-3; abundance: many; CDR3aa: CSARAQSTDTQYF; CDR3nt: TGCAGTGCTAGGGCCCAAAGCACAGATACGCAGTATTTT
d_gene: TRBD2; v_gene: TRBV9; j_gene: TRBJ2-3; abundance: few; CDR3aa: CASSATGLAGATDTQYF; CDR3nt: TGTGCCAGCAGCGCCACGGGACTAGCGGGAGCCACAGATACGCAGTATTTT
d_gene: -; v_gene: TRBV27; j_gene: TRBJ1-1; abundance: many; CDR3aa: CASSSRVGGTEAFF; CDR3nt: TGTGCCAGCAGTTCCAGGGTCGGAGGCACTGAAGCTTTCTTT
d_gene: TRBD2; v_gene: TRBV6-1; j_gene: TRBJ2-7; abundance: many; CDR3aa: CASSGTSGPYEQYF; CDR3nt: TGTGCCAGCAGTGGAACTAGCGGACCCTACGAGCAGTACTTC
d_gene: -; v_gene: TRBV5-1; j_gene: TRBJ2-1; abundance: -; CDR3aa: CASSLERALGYNEQFF; CDR3nt: TGCGCCAGCAGCTTGGAGAGGGCCCTCGGCTACAATGAGCAGTTCTTC
d_gene: TRBD1; v_gene: TRBV20-1; j_gene: TRBJ2-3; abundance: many; CDR3aa: CRTGVSTDTQYF; CDR3nt: TGCCGGACAGGGGTTAGCACAGATACGCAGTATTTT
d_gene: -; v_gene: TRBV7-9; j_gene: TRBJ2-5; abundance: few; CDR3aa: CASSHLRDQETQYF; CDR3nt: TGTGCCAGCAGCCATCTCCGGGATCAAGAGACCCAGTACTTC
d_gene: -; v_gene: TRBV12-3/TRBV12-4; j_gene: TRBJ1-2; abundance: many; CDR3aa: CASRGDNYGYTF; CDR3nt: TGTGCCAGCAGGGGAGACAACTATGGCTACACCTTC